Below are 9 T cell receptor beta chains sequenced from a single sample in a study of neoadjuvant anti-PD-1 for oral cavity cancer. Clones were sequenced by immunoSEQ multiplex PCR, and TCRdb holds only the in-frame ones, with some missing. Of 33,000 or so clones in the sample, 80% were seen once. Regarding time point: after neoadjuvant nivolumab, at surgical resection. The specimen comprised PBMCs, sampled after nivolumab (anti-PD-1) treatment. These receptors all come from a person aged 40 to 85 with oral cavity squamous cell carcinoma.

The CDR3 protein is CASSIGSASDTQYF. In DNA form, the CDR3 reads TGTGCCAGTAGTATAGGATCCGCGTCAGATACGCAGTATTTT. The chain couples TRBV19 to TRBJ2-3; D gene uncertain. Per germline, CDR1 LNHDA and CDR2 SQIVND (reference sequence). Trimming shortened V by 1 base and J by 4 bases, and 9 bases separated the two germline ends. The CDR3 totals 14 residues.

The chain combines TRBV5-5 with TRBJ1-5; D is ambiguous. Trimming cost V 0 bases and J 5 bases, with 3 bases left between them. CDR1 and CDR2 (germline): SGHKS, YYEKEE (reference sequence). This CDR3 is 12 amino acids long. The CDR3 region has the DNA TGTGCCAGCAGCTTGGCAGATCAGCCCCAGCATTTT. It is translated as CASSLADQPQHF.

CDR3 loop: CASSQEGGDGELFF. CDR3 sequence (DNA): TGCGCCAGCAGCCAAGAGGGCGGGGACGGGGAGCTGTTTTTT. This chain joins TRBV4-3 and TRBJ2-2; D possibly corresponds to TRBD2 (6 bases). The V gene's germline CDR1 is LGHNA and CDR2 YSLEER. V lost 0 bases and J 7 bases, leaving 9 bases between the germline ends. The CDR3 loop spans 14 amino acids.

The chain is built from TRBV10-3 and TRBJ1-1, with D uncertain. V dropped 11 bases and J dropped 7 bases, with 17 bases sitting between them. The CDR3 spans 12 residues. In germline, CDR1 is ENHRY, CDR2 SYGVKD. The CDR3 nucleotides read TGTGCCGCGGGCGGCAGCGGTGGTGAAGCTTTCTTT. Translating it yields CAAGGSGGEAFF.

This chain's CDR3 is CASSYTTGEPDTQYF. For the CDR3, the DNA is TGTGCCAGCAGCTACACGACAGGGGAACCAGATACGCAGTATTTT. The V and J genes are TRBV5-6 and TRBJ2-3; 8 positions agree with TRBD1. Germline loops: CDR1 SGHDT, CDR2 YYEEEE. CDR3 length: 15 residues. J gave up 4 bases and V 3 bases, and 7 bases lay outside the gene matches.

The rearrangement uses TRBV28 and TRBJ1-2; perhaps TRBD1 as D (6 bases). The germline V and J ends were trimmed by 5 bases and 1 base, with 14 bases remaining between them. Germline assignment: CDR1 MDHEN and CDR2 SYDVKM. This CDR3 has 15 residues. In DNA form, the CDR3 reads TGTGCCAGCAGTCCATACCCACAGGGTAACTATGGCTACACCTTC. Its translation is CASSPYPQGNYGYTF.

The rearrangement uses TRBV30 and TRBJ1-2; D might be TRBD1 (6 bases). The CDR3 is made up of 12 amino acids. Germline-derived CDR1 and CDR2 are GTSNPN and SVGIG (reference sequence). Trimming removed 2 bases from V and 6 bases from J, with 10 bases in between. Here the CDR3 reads CAWSRQVNGYTF. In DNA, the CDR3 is TGTGCCTGGAGTCGACAGGTCAATGGCTACACCTTC.

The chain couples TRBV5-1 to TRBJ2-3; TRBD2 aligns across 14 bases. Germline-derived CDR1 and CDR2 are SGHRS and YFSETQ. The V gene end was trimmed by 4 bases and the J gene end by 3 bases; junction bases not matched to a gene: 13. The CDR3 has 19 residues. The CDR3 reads CASSPPGLAGVYGTDTQYF. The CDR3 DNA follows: TGCGCCAGCAGCCCTCCGGGACTAGCGGGGGTGTATGGTACAGATACGCAGTATTTT.

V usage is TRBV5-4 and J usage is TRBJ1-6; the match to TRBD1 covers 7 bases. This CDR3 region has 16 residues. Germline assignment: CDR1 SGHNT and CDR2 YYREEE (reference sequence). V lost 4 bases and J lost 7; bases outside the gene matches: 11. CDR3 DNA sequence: TGTGCCAGCAGCCTCAGACAGGGTGCAGGGAATTCACCCCTCCACTTT. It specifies CASSLRQGAGNSPLHF.